Below, 10 T cell receptor beta chains from the same sample are listed, as sequenced in a study of T-cell reconstitution after alpha-beta-depleted transplantation in children (dated by TCRdb to about 2016). The method was PCR. Sequenced using an Illumina HiSeq 2500. TCR library preparation used molecular barcoding, with unique molecular identifiers applied to normalize quantification of the TCRbeta repertoire. The raw public data were reprocessed by TCRdb itself: fastp quality trimming at Q25, MiXCR clonotype calling, in-frame beta chains only. One record per CDR3 amino acid sequence lists the most common genes and DNA. Recorded for this sample are 240,000 or so distinct CDR3 sequences; roughly 7.7% of them occurred a single time. The ten largest clones add up to 6.3% of the sample. In the paper's terms, the treatment or condition label means: allogeneic hematopoietic cell transplantation with graft depleted of TCRalphabeta T cells and CD19 B cells.

Sequencing was performed on PBMCs, mostly from graft donor cells, taken 180 days after TCRalphabeta/CD19-depleted stem cell transplant. The origin of the receptors is a male patient younger than 18 who had a stem cell transplant for acute lymphoblastic leukemia, so the T cells may come from the graft donor.

This clonotype was recorded at least ten times. The J gene is TRBJ1-6, the V gene TRBV6-7; D is possibly TRBD1 (5 bases). TRBV6-7 is an open reading frame whose function is uncertain. CDR3 length equals 16 residues. The germline V and J ends were trimmed by 0 bases and 8 bases, with 14 bases remaining between them. The CDR3 protein is CASSYSREEGHSPLHF. The CDR3, as DNA: TGTGCCAGCAGTTACTCGCGGGAAGAGGGACATTCACCCCTCCACTTT.

This clonotype was seen repeatedly, ten times or more. The chain is built from TRBV28 and TRBJ2-2; D unresolved. This CDR3 is built from 13 residues. Trimming removed 2 bases from V and 6 bases from J, with 7 bases in between. CDR1 and CDR2 from the germline V gene are MDHEN and SYDVKM. CDR3 loop: CASSLGRAGELFF. Here the CDR3 DNA reads TGTGCCAGCAGTTTAGGAAGGGCCGGGGAGCTGTTTTTT.

This clonotype has just one count. This may stem from a read error, because a much larger clone lies one nucleotide away. The chain uses TRBV12-3 or TRBV12-4 and TRBJ1-4; D gene unclear. The CDR3 has 12 amino acids. CDR3 protein: CASSPMDEKLSF. The CDR3 DNA reads TGTGCCAGCAGCCCGATGGATGAAAAACTGTCTTTT.

This clonotype was observed many times. This rearrangement joins TRBV6-2 or TRBV6-3 to TRBJ2-7; 12 bases align to TRBD2. This CDR3 is built from 15 residues. Germline trimming cut 4 bases from V and 5 bases from J; bases unmatched to any gene: 6. Germline-derived CDR1 and CDR2 are MNHEY and SVGEGT. The CDR3 protein is CASSWLAGGLDEQYF. The CDR3 DNA reads as TGTGCCAGCAGTTGGCTAGCGGGGGGGCTGGACGAGCAGTACTTC.

This clonotype has a count of ten or more. This sequence joins TRBV5-1 and TRBJ1-3, with TRBD1 matching 8 bases. The V and J ends lost 4 bases and 0 bases, in that order; junction bases with no gene match: 6. From germline, CDR1 is SGHRS and CDR2 YFSETQ. This CDR3 is built from 16 residues. The CDR3 reads CASSPPDRVSGNTIYF. For the CDR3, the DNA is TGCGCCAGCAGCCCCCCGGACAGGGTCTCTGGAAACACCATATATTTT.

This clonotype was seen ten or more times. The genes are TRBV20-1 and TRBJ2-7, with no clear D. CDR1 is DFQATT, CDR2 SNEGSKA, per germline (reference sequence). With 6 bases removed from V and 3 bases from J, the gap between germline ends came to 9 bases. The CDR3 covers 11 residues. This chain's CDR3 is CSATYGYEQYF. CDR3 nucleotides: TGCAGTGCGACTTACGGCTACGAGCAGTACTTC.

In its sample, this clonotype was seen many times. The chain combines TRBV29-1 with TRBJ2-6; no clear D. CDR1 is SQVTM, CDR2 ANQGSEA, per germline. V lost 8 bases to trimming and J lost 0 bases, with 8 bases between them. This CDR3 comprises 13 residues. The CDR3 region has the DNA TGCAGCTTCCAGTTCTCTGGGGCCAACGTCCTGACTTTC. Encoded protein: CSFQFSGANVLTF.

This clonotype was found many times. The chain uses TRBV20-1 and TRBJ2-7; TRBD2 is a possible D gene (5 bases). Germline V gives CDR1 DFQATT, CDR2 SNEGSKA (reference sequence). V lost 7 bases, J lost 7 bases, and 20 bases lay in between. This CDR3 has 13 amino acids. The CDR3 reads CSVERPDLIEQYF. CDR3 DNA sequence: TGCAGTGTAGAGCGGCCGGACCTTATAGAGCAGTACTTC.

Many counts were recorded for this clonotype. The chain has TRBV29-1 and TRBJ1-2; D is undetermined. Germline lookup yields CDR1 SQVTM and CDR2 ANQGSEA. V was cut by 5 bases and J by 7 bases, with 11 bases left in between. The CDR3 extends over 11 amino acids. In DNA form, the CDR3 reads TGCAGCGTTCCTCGGCGGGGTGGCTACACCTTC. Translating gives CSVPRRGGYTF.

This clonotype was picked up many times. The chain has TRBV4-3 and TRBJ2-3; D might be TRBD1 (6 bases). V lost 3 bases, J lost 2 bases, and 18 bases lay in between. The CDR3 spans 17 residues. Germline CDR1 reads LGHNA; CDR2 reads YSLEER. The CDR3 region has the DNA TGCGCCAGCAGCCACTCTCCCAAACAGGGAAACACAGATACGCAGTATTTT. Translation: CASSHSPKQGNTDTQYF.